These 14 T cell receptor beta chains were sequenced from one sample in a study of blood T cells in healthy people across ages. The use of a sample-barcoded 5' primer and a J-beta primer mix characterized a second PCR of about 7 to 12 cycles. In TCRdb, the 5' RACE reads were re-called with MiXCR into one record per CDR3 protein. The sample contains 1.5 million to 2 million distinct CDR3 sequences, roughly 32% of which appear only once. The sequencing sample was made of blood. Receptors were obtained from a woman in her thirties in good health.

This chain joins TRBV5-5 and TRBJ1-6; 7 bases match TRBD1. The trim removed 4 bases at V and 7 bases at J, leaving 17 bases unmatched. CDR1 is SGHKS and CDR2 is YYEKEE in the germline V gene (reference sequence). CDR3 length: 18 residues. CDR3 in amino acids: CASSASTGIRVVNSPLHF. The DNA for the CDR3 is TGTGCCAGCAGCGCCTCGACAGGGATTCGTGTTGTAAATTCACCCCTCCACTTT.

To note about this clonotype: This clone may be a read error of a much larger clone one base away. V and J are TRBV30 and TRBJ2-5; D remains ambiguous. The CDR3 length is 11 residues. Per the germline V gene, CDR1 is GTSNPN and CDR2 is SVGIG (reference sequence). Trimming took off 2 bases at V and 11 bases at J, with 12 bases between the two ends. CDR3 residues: CAWSLGPRQYF. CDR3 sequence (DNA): TGTGCCTGGAGTTTAGGACCACGACAGTACTTC.

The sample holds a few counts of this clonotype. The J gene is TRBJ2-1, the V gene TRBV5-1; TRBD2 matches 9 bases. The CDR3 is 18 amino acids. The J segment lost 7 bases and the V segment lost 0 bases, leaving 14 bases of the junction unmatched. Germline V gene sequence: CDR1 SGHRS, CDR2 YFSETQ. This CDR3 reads CASSLAYVAGAQGNEQFF. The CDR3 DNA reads TGCGCCAGCAGCTTGGCCTACGTAGCGGGGGCTCAAGGGAATGAGCAGTTCTTC.

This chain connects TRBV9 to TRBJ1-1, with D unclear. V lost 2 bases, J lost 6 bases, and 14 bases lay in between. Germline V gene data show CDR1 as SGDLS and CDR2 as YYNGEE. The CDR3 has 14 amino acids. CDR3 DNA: TGTGCCAGCAGCGTTGGCACAGTGAGGGCTGAAGCTTTCTTT. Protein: CASSVGTVRAEAFF.

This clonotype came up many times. CDR3 protein: CASSLAQYPSGYQETQYF. Written as DNA, the CDR3 is TGTGCCAGCAGCTTAGCGCAATATCCTAGCGGATACCAAGAGACCCAGTACTTC. J is TRBJ2-5 and V is TRBV7-9; 7 nucleotides line up with TRBD2. This CDR3 comprises 18 residues. The V segment lost 0 bases and the J segment 0 bases; nucleotides outside the gene matches: 10. Germline V gene data show CDR1 as SEHNR and CDR2 as FQNEAQ (reference sequence). Combining the CDR3 with reference TRBV7-9 and TRBJ2-5 gives the whole variable domain DTGVSQNPRHKITKRGQNVTFRCDPISEHNRLYWYRQTLGQGPEFLTYFQNEAQLEKSRLLSDRFSAERPKGSFSTLEIQRTEQGDSAMYLCASSLAQYPSGYQETQYFGPGTRLLVL.

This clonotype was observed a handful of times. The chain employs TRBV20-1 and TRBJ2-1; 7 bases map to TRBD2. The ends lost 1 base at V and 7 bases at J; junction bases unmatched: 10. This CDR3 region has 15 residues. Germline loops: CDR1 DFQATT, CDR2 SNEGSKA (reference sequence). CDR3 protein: CSARGSLAARNEQFF. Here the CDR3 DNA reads TGCAGTGCTAGAGGATCGCTAGCGGCGCGAAATGAGCAGTTCTTC.

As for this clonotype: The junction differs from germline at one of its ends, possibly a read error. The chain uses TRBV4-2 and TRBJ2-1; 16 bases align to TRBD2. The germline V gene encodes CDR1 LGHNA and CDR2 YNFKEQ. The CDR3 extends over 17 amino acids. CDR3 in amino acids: CAGSQGGLAGGQNEQFF. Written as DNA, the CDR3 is TGTGCCGGCAGCCAAGGGGGACTAGCGGGAGGGCAAAATGAGCAGTTCTTC.

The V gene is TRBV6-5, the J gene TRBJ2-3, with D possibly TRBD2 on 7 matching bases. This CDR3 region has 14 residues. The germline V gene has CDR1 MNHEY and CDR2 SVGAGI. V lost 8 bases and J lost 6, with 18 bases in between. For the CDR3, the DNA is TGTGCCAGCGGCTTGAGGGGGGGTGAGGATACGCAGTATTTT. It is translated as CASGLRGGEDTQYF.

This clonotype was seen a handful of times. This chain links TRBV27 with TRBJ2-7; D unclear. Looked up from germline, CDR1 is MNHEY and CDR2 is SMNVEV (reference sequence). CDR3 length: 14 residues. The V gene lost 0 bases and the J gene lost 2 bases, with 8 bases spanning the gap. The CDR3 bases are TGTGCCAGCAGTTTATCGGTACTGGCCTACGAGCAGTACTTC. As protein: CASSLSVLAYEQYF.

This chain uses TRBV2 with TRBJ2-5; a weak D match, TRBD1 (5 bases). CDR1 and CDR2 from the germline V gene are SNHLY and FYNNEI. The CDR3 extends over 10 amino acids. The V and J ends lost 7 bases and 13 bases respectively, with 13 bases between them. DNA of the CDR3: TGTGCCAGCAAAACCAAGGACACGTACTTC. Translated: CASKTKDTYF.

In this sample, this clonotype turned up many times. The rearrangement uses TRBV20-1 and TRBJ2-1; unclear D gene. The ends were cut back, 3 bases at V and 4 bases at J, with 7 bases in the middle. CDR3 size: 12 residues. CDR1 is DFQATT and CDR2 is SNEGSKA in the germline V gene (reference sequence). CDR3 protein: CSASWKYNEQFF. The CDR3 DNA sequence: TGCAGTGCTAGTTGGAAGTACAATGAGCAGTTCTTC.

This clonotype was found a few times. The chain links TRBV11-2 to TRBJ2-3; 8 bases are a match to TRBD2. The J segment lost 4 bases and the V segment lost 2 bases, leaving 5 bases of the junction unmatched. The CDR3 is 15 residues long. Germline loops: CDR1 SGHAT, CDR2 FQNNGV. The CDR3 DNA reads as TGTGCCAGCAGCTTAAGAGGACTAGCTTCAGATACGCAGTATTTT. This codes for CASSLRGLASDTQYF.

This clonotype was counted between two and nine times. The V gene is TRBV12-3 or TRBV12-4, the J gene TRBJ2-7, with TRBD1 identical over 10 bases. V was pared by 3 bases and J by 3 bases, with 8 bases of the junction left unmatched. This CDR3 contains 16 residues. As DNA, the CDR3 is TGTGCCAGCAGTTTGACAGGGGGCCGGAGGGTCTACGAGCAGTACTTC. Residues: CASSLTGGRRVYEQYF.

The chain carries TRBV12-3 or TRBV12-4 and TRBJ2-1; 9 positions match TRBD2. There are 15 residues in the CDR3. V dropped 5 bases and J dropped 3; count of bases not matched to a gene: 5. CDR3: CASSLWTSVYNEQFF. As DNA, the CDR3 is TGTGCCAGCAGTCTATGGACTAGCGTCTACAATGAGCAGTTCTTC.